Each of the 19 T cell receptor beta chains below was sequenced from the same sample in a study of EBV T-cell therapy then PD-1 blockade in nasopharyngeal carcinoma. Assay used: immunoSEQ multiplex PCR; TCRdb lists only in-frame clones, some missing. The sample lists 15,000 to 20,000 clones, approximately 88% seen once, with 29% in the top ten. No antigen is known for these receptors. Described treatment: AdE1-LMPpoly-expanded autologous EBV-specific T-cell therapy followed by anti-PD-1 nivolumab. Material: CD8+ T cells from blood, obtained at day 0 from a patient whose treatment included autologous EBV-specific T cells and nivolumab. The receptor set was obtained from a man aged 40-55 years with nasopharyngeal carcinoma.

The chain is built from TRBV7-9 and TRBJ2-7; either TRBD1 or TRBD2 may supply D (5 bases each). The CDR3 runs to 12 residues. Trimming took off 2 bases at V and 6 bases at J, with 8 bases between the two ends. Germline loops: CDR1 SEHNR, CDR2 FQNEAQ (reference sequence). The CDR3: CASSLQGPEQYF. CDR3 coding DNA: TGTGCCAGCAGCTTACAGGGACCCGAGCAGTACTTC.

The genes are TRBV9 and TRBJ2-7; D is perhaps TRBD1 or TRBD2 (5 bases each). V lost 3 bases, J lost 7 bases, and 14 bases lay in between. This CDR3 contains 13 residues. In germline, CDR1 is SGDLS, CDR2 YYNGEE. The DNA for the CDR3 is TGTGCCAGCAGCGGGGACCAGCCGTGGGAGCAGTACTTC. It is translated as CASSGDQPWEQYF.

The CDR3 spells CASSLYAGLSDTEAFF. DNA of the CDR3: TGTGCCAGCAGTTTATATGCCGGGCTGAGTGACACTGAAGCTTTCTTT. The chain joins TRBV27 to TRBJ1-1; no definite D call. V was cut by 1 base and J by 3 bases, with 15 bases left in between. Germline-derived CDR1 and CDR2 are MNHEY and SMNVEV (reference sequence). The CDR3 has 16 amino acids.

The chain employs TRBV3-1 (or the pseudogene TRBV3-2) and TRBJ2-3; no definite D call. Trimming took 1 base from V and 6 from J, leaving 17 bases between them. The CDR3 length is 16 residues. Germline lookup yields CDR1 LGHDT and CDR2 YNNKEL (reference sequence). The CDR3 region has the DNA TGTGCCAGCAGCCAAGGGAGACACCCTCTCGAGGATACGCAGTATTTT. Translated, it gives CASSQGRHPLEDTQYF.

The genes are TRBV2 and TRBJ1-1; D remains ambiguous. Trimming removed 7 bases at V and 3 bases at J, with 12 bases between. Germline loops: CDR1 SNHLY, CDR2 FYNNEI. This CDR3 comprises 13 residues. The CDR3 DNA follows: TGTGCCAGCACCGAAAGGGCCCACACTGAAGCTTTCTTT. It encodes CASTERAHTEAFF.

The chain is built from TRBV6-2 or TRBV6-3 and TRBJ1-6; no clear D gene. The V end was cut by 2 bases, the J end by 9 bases, with 8 bases between. Germline V gene lookup returns CDR1 MNHEY and CDR2 SVGEGT. The CDR3 is 13 amino acids. CDR3 amino acids: CASSYPGVSPLHF. CDR3 bases: TGTGCCAGCAGTTACCCCGGGGTTTCACCCCTCCACTTT.

Here the CDR3 reads CASSLFPNTEAFF. In DNA, the CDR3 is TGTGCCAGCAGTTTATTCCCGAACACTGAAGCTTTCTTT. The chain uses TRBV27 and TRBJ1-1; D gene uncertain. CDR3 length: 13 residues. V lost 1 base and J 1 base, leaving 4 bases between the germline ends. Germline CDR1 MNHEY, CDR2 SMNVEV (reference sequence).

The chain couples TRBV27 to TRBJ2-7; tentative D call: TRBD1 (5 bases). This CDR3 region has 14 residues. V lost 6 bases and J lost 1, with 13 bases in between. Germline V gives CDR1 MNHEY, CDR2 SMNVEV (reference sequence). In DNA form, the CDR3 reads TGTGCCAGCAGCCAGACAGTTCCATCCTACGAGCAGTACTTC. It codes for CASSQTVPSYEQYF.

This rearrangement joins TRBV7-2 to TRBJ1-1; maybe TRBD1 (6 bases). This CDR3 has 17 amino acids. Germline V CDR1 and CDR2: SGHTA, FQGNSA. The germline V and J ends were trimmed by 5 bases and 4 bases, with 23 bases remaining between them. This CDR3 reads CASSPDRGRFMGTEAFF. CDR3 nucleotides: TGTGCCAGCAGCCCCGACCGGGGGCGGTTTATGGGCACTGAAGCTTTCTTT.

The chain joins TRBV12-5 to TRBJ1-1, with unresolved D. This CDR3 contains 11 residues. The V gene lost 3 bases and the J gene lost 5 bases, with 4 bases spanning the gap. CDR1 LGHNT and CDR2 FRNRAP come from the germline V gene. CDR3 protein: CASGLSTEAFF. In DNA form, the CDR3 reads TGTGCTAGTGGTTTAAGTACTGAAGCTTTCTTT.

As concerns this clone: The same CDR3 also results from other DNA sequences found in this sample. The chain has TRBV27 and TRBJ2-7; D is perhaps TRBD1 (6 bases). Trimming shortened V by 9 bases and J by 1 base, and 13 bases separated the two germline ends. Germline CDR1 reads MNHEY; CDR2 reads SMNVEV (reference sequence). CDR3 length: 13 amino acids. The CDR3 here is CASSPQGSYEQYF. For the CDR3, the DNA is TGTGCCAGTTCCCCCCAGGGGTCCTACGAGCAGTACTTC.

This clone occurred a few times. The chain couples TRBV7-6 to TRBJ2-3; 8 bases map to TRBD2. The CDR3 contains 17 residues. V was clipped by 2 bases and J by 3 bases; unmatched bases: 10. Looked up from germline, CDR1 is SGHVS and CDR2 is FNYEAQ. CDR3 in amino acids: CASSLPHSGGNTDTQYF. In DNA, the CDR3 is TGTGCCAGCAGCTTACCCCACAGCGGGGGAAATACAGATACGCAGTATTTT.

This clone was observed a single time. The chain recombines TRBV6-5 with TRBJ2-7; 8 bases align to TRBD2. V gave up 0 bases and J gave up 10 bases; unmatched junction bases: 8. The CDR3 sequence is 14 residues long. The germline V gene has CDR1 MNHEY and CDR2 SVGAGI. The CDR3 spells CASSYSIGGAEQYF. CDR3 bases: TGTGCCAGCAGTTACTCAATCGGGGGGGCGGAACAGTACTTC.

The V gene is TRBV10-3, the J gene TRBJ2-7; no definite D call. V shed 0 bases and J shed 0 bases, with 6 bases lying between them. Germline V gene sequence: CDR1 ENHRY, CDR2 SYGVKD. The length of the CDR3 is 14 residues. The chain's CDR3 is CAISESRSSYEQYF. The DNA of the CDR3 is TGTGCCATCAGTGAGTCTCGCAGCTCCTACGAGCAGTACTTC.

CDR3 coding DNA: TGTGCCAGCAGTGGGGACAGCACCGGGGAGCTGTTTTTT. It translates to CASSGDSTGELFF. The J gene is TRBJ2-2, the V gene TRBV6-4, with 7 bases identical to TRBD1. Germline V lookup: CDR1 MRHNA, CDR2 SNTAGT. J was trimmed by 4 bases and V by 4 bases; bases with no gene match: 0. This CDR3 comprises 13 residues.

V gene TRBV2 combines with J gene TRBJ1-1; D not certain. Germline values: CDR1 SNHLY, CDR2 FYNNEI. V was trimmed by 10 bases and J by 5 bases, leaving 11 bases between them. This CDR3 comprises 11 residues. The CDR3 spells CAIHGRTEAFF. The DNA for the CDR3 is TGTGCCATCCATGGAAGGACTGAAGCTTTCTTT.

CDR3 loop: CASSSRDRDTGELFF. The CDR3 nucleotides read TGTGCCAGCAGCTCTCGGGACAGGGACACCGGGGAGCTGTTTTTT. The chain employs TRBV9 and TRBJ2-2, with 9 bases lining up with TRBD1. V shed 4 bases and J 3 bases; nucleotides not matched to a gene: 4. In germline, CDR1 is SGDLS, CDR2 YYNGEE. CDR3 length: 15 residues. The whole variable domain, remainder taken from reference TRBV9 and TRBJ2-2, is DSGVTQTPKHLITATGQRVTLRCSPRSGDLSVYWYQQSLDQGLQFLIQYYNGEERAKGNILERFSAQQFPDLHSELNLSSLELGDSALYFCASSSRDRDTGELFFGEGSRLTVL.

The J gene is TRBJ1-1, the V gene TRBV7-9; 9 nucleotides match TRBD1. Germline CDR1 and CDR2: SEHNR and FQNEAQ (reference sequence). Losses at the gene ends were 0 bases for V and 9 bases for J; bases not matched to a gene: 8. This CDR3 comprises 15 residues. The CDR3 DNA reads TGTGCCAGCAGCTTAGCGGGACAGGGTAGTCAACAAGCTTTCTTT. Its translation: CASSLAGQGSQQAFF.

Here the CDR3 DNA reads TGCAGCGTTGATTTGACTTTTGGTGACTACACCTTC. Amino acids: CSVDLTFGDYTF. This chain joins TRBV29-1 and TRBJ1-2; D not certain. CDR1 is SQVTM and CDR2 is ANQGSEA in the germline V gene. The length of the CDR3 is 12 residues. V lost 3 bases and J 10 bases, leaving 15 bases between the germline ends. Full variable domain (rest looked up from reference TRBV29-1 and TRBJ1-2): SAVISQKPSRDICQRGTSLTIQCQVDSQVTMMFWYRQQPGQSLTLIATANQGSEATYESGFVIDKFPISRPNLTFSTLTVSNMSPEDSSIYLCSVDLTFGDYTFGSGTRLTVV.